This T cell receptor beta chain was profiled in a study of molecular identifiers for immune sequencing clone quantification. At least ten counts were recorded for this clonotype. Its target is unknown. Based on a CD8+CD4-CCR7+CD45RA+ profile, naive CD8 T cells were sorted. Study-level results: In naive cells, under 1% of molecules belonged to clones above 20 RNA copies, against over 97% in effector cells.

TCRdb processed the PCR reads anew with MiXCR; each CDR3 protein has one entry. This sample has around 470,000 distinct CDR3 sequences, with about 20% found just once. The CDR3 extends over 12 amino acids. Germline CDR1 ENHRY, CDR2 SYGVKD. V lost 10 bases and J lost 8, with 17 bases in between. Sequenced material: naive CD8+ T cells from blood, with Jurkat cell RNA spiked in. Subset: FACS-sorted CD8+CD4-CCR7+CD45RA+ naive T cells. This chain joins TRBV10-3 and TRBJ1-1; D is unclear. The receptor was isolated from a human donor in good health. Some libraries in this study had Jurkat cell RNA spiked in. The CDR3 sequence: CATGQQGSEAFF. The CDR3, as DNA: TGTGCCACCGGTCAGCAAGGCTCGGAAGCTTTCTTT.